The 10 T cell receptor beta chains presented below share a single source sample, sequenced in a study of cytomegalovirus exposure and HLA in healthy donors. Vbeta (60) and Jbeta (13) primers were used in the PCR. Libraries were prepared by immunoSEQ multiplex PCR; TCRdb keeps only in-frame clonotypes and omits some of them. The sample holds about 200,000 clones, around 79% seen once. The source material was PBMCs. The receptors stem from a male donor in good health and CMV-seropositive.

The sample holds one count of this clone. The chain carries TRBV19 and TRBJ1-6; 8 nucleotides line up with TRBD1. Trimming removed 9 bases from V and 10 bases from J; junction bases left unmatched: 20. CDR1 and CDR2 from the germline V gene are LNHDA and SQIVND (reference sequence). The CDR3 consists of 17 residues. CDR3 in DNA: TGTGCCAGCTCGGGTTTCACGCCGGACAGGGTTGGGTCACCCCTCCACTTT. Encoded protein: CASSGFTPDRVGSPLHF. The whole variable domain, remainder taken from reference TRBV19 and TRBJ1-6, is DGGITQSPKYLFRKEGQNVTLSCEQNLNHDAMYWYRQDPGQGLRLIYYSQIVNDFQKGDIAEGYSVSREKKESFPLTVTSAQKNPTAFYLCASSGFTPDRVGSPLHFGNGTRLTVT.

This clone was seen only a few times. V gene TRBV7-3 combines with J gene TRBJ2-3; D is ambiguous. Germline V gene sequence: CDR1 SGHTA, CDR2 FQGTGA. CDR3 length: 12 amino acids. V was trimmed by 5 bases and J by 2 bases, leaving 5 bases between them. The DNA of the CDR3 is TGTGCCAGCAGCCGTAACACAGATACGCAGTATTTT. Encoded protein: CASSRNTDTQYF.

The chain joins TRBV11-2 to TRBJ1-4; maybe TRBD1 (6 bases). Trimming took off 4 bases at V and 6 bases at J, with 15 bases between the two ends. Per germline, CDR1 SGHAT and CDR2 FQNNGV. This CDR3 is 15 amino acids long. The CDR3 sequence: CASSSTGHGDEKLFF. DNA for the CDR3: TGTGCCAGCAGCTCAACGGGACATGGGGATGAAAAACTGTTTTTT.

The CDR3 here is CARSLGGPYGYTF. The CDR3 DNA is TGTGCCAGAAGCTTGGGAGGTCCCTATGGCTACACCTTC. The chain carries TRBV5-3 and TRBJ1-2, with D hard to call. TRBV5-3 is an ORF, with its function uncertain. Trimming stripped 0 bases from V and 4 bases from J, with 7 bases between. The CDR3 contains 13 residues.

The chain uses TRBV28 and TRBJ1-3; 7 bases fit TRBD1. V shed 4 bases and J 4 bases; nucleotides not matched to a gene: 10. The CDR3 totals 16 residues. Looked up from germline, CDR1 is MDHEN and CDR2 is SYDVKM. The chain's CDR3 is CASSSTTGLAGNTIYF. CDR3 DNA: TGTGCCAGCAGTTCGACGACAGGGCTGGCGGGAAACACCATATATTTT.

The rearrangement uses TRBV4-1 and TRBJ1-6, with unresolved D. The CDR3 loop spans 15 amino acids. Germline loops: CDR1 MGHRA, CDR2 YSYEKL. V was clipped by 1 base and J by 5 bases, with 9 bases between them. The CDR3 DNA sequence: TGCGCCAGCAGCCAAGCCGGACTGAATAATTCACCCCTCCACTTT. Protein: CASSQAGLNNSPLHF.

This rearrangement joins TRBV11-3 to TRBJ2-7; 9 bases are a match to TRBD1. The CDR3 runs to 12 residues. From germline, CDR1 is SGHNT and CDR2 YENEEA. J gave up 5 bases and V 6 bases, and 2 bases lay outside the gene matches. This CDR3 reads CASRGQGNEQYF. CDR3 bases: TGTGCCAGCAGGGGACAGGGTAACGAGCAGTACTTC.

This clone was counted a few times. The chain is built from TRBV19 and TRBJ2-3, with TRBD1 as a possible D gene (6 bases). Germline CDR1 is LNHDA and CDR2 is SQIVND (reference sequence). Trimming left V 7 bases short and J 6 bases short, with 20 bases between. The CDR3 runs 15 residues. CDR3: CASTTQGSSSDTQYF. DNA of the CDR3: TGTGCCAGTACCACCCAGGGGTCCTCATCGGATACGCAGTATTTT.

The chain employs TRBV18 and TRBJ2-7; the match to TRBD2 covers 7 bases. Germline V gives CDR1 KGHSH, CDR2 LQKENI. The CDR3 length is 13 residues. The J segment lost 3 bases and the V segment lost 6 bases, leaving 5 bases of the junction unmatched. CDR3 residues: CASSPGGNYEQYF. DNA of the CDR3: TGTGCCAGCTCTCCGGGGGGTAACTACGAGCAGTACTTC.

The chain employs TRBV29-1 and TRBJ1-4; the D is unclear. V was cut by 8 bases and J by 7 bases, with 14 bases left in between. CDR1 and CDR2 (germline): SQVTM, ANQGSEA. The CDR3 has 12 residues. CDR3 DNA: TGCAGCATTAGACAAGGAGGTGAAAAACTGTTTTTT. As protein: CSIRQGGEKLFF.